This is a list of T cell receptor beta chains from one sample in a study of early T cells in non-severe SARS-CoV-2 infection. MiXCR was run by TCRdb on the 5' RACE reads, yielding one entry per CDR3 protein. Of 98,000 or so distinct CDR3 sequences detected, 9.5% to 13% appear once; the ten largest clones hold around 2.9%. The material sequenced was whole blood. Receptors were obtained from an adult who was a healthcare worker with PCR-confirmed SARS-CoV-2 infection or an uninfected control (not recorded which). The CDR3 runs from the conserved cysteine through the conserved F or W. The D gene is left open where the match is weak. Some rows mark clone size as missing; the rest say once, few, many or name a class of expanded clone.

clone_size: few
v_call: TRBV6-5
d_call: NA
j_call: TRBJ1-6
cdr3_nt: TGTGCCAGCAGTTACTCCTCCCCGGCCAGGAGCTCCTATAATTCACCCCTCCACTTT
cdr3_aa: CASSYSSPARSSYNSPLHF

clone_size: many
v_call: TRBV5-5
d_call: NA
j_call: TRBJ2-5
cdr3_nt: TGTGCCAGCAGCTTGGCGCCCGAAATAAGGTACCAAGAGACCCAGTACTTC
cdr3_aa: CASSLAPEIRYQETQYF

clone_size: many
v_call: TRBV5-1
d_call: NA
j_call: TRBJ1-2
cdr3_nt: TGCGCCAGCAGCTTGGGGGACCCAGATCTCTATGGCTACACCTTC
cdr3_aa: CASSLGDPDLYGYTF

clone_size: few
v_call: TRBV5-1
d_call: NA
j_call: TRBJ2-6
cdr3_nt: TGCGCCAGCAGCTTACCCCGACAGAGCTCTGGGGCCAACGTCCTGACTTTC
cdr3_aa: CASSLPRQSSGANVLTF

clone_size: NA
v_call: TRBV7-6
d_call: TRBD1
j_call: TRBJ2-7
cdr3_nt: TGTGCCAGCAGCTTAGGAGTGACAGGGGGCCCCTACGAGCAGTACTTC
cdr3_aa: CASSLGVTGGPYEQYF

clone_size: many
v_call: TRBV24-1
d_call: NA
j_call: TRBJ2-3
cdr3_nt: TGTGCCACCAGTGATCCCCGACAGGGCACAGATACGCAGTATTTT
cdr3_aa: CATSDPRQGTDTQYF

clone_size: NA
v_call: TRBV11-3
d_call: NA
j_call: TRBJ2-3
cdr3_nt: TGTGCCAGCAGCGACCCGGGGATCGGGGCAGATACGCAGTATTTT
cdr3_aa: CASSDPGIGADTQYF

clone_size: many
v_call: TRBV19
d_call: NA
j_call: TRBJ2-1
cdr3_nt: TGTGCCAGTAGTACCCATAGCGGCTCCTACAATGAGCAGTTCTTC
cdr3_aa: CASSTHSGSYNEQFF

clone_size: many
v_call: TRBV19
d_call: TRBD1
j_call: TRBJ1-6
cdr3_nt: TGTGCCAGCCCAAAAACTGACAGGGCGCCTTCACCCCTCCACTTT
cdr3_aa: CASPKTDRAPSPLHF

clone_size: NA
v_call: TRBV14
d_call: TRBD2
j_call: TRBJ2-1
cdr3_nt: TGTGCCAGCAGCGCGACGGGGGGGCGCGATGAGCAGTTCTTC
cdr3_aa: CASSATGGRDEQFF

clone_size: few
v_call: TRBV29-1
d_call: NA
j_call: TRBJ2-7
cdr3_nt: TGCAGCGTTGTTCCCCAGCCATACGAGCAGTACTTC
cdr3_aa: CSVVPQPYEQYF

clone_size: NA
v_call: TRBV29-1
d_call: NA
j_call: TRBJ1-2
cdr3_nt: TGCAGCACCTCCGGCTCAGGAGGCTATGGCTACACCTTC
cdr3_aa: CSTSGSGGYGYTF

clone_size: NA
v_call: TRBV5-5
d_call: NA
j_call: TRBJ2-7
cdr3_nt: TGTGCCAGCAGCTTGATACGGGGCCCCTACGAGCAGTACTTC
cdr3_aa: CASSLIRGPYEQYF

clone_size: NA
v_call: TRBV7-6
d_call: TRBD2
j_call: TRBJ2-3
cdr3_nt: TGTGCCAGCAGCTTACGTCTGCGGGAGGGAGATACGCAGTATTTT
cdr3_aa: CASSLRLREGDTQYF

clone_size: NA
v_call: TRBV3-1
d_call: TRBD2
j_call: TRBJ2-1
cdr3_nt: TGTGCCAGCAGCCCAACGGCGGGGGGGCTCTACAATGAGCAGTTCTTC
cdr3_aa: CASSPTAGGLYNEQFF

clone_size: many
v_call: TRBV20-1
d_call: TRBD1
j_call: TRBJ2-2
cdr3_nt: TGCAGTGCTAGAACGGCGGGACAGGGGTTGACCGGGGAGCTGTTTTTT
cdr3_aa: CSARTAGQGLTGELFF

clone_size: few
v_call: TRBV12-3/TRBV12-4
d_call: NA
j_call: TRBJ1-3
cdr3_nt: TGTGCCAGCAGTTTGACAGCTGGAAACACCATATATTTT
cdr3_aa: CASSLTAGNTIYF

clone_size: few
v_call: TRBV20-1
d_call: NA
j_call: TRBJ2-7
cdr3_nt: TGCAGTGCTAGAGGTCCCTCTCCCCGCGGGGGCACCTACGAGCAGTACTTC
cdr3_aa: CSARGPSPRGGTYEQYF

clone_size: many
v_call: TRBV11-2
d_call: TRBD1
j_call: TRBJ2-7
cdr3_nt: TGTGCCAGCAGCTTGGGACAGGGGGTCAACGAGCAGTACTTC
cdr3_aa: CASSLGQGVNEQYF

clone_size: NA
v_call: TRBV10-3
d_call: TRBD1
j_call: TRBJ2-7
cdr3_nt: TGTGCCATCAGTCTGGGACAGACCTCCGAAGAACAGTACTTC
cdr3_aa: CAISLGQTSEEQYF

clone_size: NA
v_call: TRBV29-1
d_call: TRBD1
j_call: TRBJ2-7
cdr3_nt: TGCAGCGTTGATAGGGGGCCATACGAGCAGTACTTC
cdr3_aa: CSVDRGPYEQYF

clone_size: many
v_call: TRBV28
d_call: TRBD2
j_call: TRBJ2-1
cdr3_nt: TGTGCCAGCAGCGAGCGGGGGGGCTTTTACAATGAGCAGTTCTTC
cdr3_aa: CASSERGGFYNEQFF

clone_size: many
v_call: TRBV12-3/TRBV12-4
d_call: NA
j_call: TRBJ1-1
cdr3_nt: TGTGCCAGCAGTTTTTCGCCGAACACTGAAGCTTTCTTT
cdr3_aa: CASSFSPNTEAFF

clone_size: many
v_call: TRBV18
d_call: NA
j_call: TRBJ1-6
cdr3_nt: TGTGCCAGCTCACCCAGTAGATCCTATAATTCACCCCTCCACTTT
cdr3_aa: CASSPSRSYNSPLHF

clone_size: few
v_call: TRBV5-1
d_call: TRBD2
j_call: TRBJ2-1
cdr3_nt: TGCGCCAGCAGCTTGGCCGAATTAGCGGGAGCAAATGAGCAGTTCTTC
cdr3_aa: CASSLAELAGANEQFF

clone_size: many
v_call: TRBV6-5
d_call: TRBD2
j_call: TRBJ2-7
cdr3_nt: TGTGCCAGCAGTTACGGAGTAGCGGGAGATAGTTCCTACGAGCAGTACTTC
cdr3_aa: CASSYGVAGDSSYEQYF

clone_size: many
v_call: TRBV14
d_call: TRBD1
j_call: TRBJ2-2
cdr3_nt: TGTGCCAGCAGCCAGCCGGGACAGGGGGCCGCCGGGGAGCTGTTTTTT
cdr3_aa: CASSQPGQGAAGELFF

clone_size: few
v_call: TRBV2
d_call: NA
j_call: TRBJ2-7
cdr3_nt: TGTGCCAGCAGTGAACAAAGACGGAGTTTCTCCTACGAGCAGTACTTC
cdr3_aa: CASSEQRRSFSYEQYF

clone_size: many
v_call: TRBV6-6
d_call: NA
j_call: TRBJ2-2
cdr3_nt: TGTGCCATTCTGAACACCGGGGAGCTGTTTTTT
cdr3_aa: CAILNTGELFF

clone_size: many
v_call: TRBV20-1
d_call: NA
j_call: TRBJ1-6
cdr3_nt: TGCAGTGCTAGAGATGTGTCGACATATAATTCACCCCTCCACTTT
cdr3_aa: CSARDVSTYNSPLHF

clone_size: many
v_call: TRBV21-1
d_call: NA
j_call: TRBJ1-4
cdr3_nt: TGTGCCAGCAGCAAAGAAACACACGGGCAACTGAGTAATGAAAAACTGTTTTTT
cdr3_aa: CASSKETHGQLSNEKLFF

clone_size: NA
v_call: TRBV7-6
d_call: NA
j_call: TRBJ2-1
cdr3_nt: TGTGCCAGCAGCTCAACGTTAGAGGTTACCTACAATGAGCAGTTCTTC
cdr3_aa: CASSSTLEVTYNEQFF

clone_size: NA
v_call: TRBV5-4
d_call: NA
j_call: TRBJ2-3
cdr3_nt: TGTGCCAGCATTAAAGGGCCGCGGGGTAGCGACACAGATACGCAGTATTTT
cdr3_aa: CASIKGPRGSDTDTQYF

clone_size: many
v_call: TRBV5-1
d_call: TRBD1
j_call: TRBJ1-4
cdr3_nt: TGCGCCAGCAGCTTGGTCGGGACAGGGGATGAAAAACTGTTTTTT
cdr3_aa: CASSLVGTGDEKLFF

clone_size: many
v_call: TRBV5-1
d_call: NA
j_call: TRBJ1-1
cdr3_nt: TGCGCCAGCAGCTTGGTGCACTTCACTGAAGCTTTCTTT
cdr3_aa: CASSLVHFTEAFF

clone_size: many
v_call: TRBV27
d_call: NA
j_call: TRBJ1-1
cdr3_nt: TGTGCCAGCAGTTTATCCCAGGGGACTGAAGCTTTCTTT
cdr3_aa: CASSLSQGTEAFF

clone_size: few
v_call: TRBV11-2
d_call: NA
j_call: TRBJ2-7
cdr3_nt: TGTGCCAGCAGCCAAACAGGGTTCGAGCAGTACTTC
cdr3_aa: CASSQTGFEQYF

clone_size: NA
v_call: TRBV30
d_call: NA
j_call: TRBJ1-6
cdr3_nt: TGTGCCTGGACTGGGACACTGAGCTCCTATAATTCACCCCTCCACTTT
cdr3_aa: CAWTGTLSSYNSPLHF

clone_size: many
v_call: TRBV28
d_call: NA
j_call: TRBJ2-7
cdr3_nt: TGTGCCAGCAGTTTACGCCCCTTAGGAGAGCAGTACTTC
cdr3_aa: CASSLRPLGEQYF

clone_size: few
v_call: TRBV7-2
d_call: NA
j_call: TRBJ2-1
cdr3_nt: TGTGCCAGCAGCTTAGCTTACGGACCCTACAATGAGCAGTTCTTC
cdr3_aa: CASSLAYGPYNEQFF

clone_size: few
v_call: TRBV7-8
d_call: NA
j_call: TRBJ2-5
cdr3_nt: TGTGCCAGCAGCTTACGGAGGGTTCAAGAGACCCAGTACTTC
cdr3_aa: CASSLRRVQETQYF

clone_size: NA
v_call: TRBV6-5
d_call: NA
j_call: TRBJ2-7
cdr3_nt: TGTGCCAGCAGTACCCGCAGGGGGGGCTCCTACGAGCAGTACTTC
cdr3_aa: CASSTRRGGSYEQYF

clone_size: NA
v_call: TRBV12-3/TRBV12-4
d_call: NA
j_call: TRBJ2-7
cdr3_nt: TGTGCCAGCATCAAAGACAGCCTCTACGAGCAGTACTTC
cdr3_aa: CASIKDSLYEQYF

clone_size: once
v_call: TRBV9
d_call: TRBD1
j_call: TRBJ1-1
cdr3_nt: TGTGCCAGCTCCGACAGGGTAAACACTGAAGCTTTCTTT
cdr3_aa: CASSDRVNTEAFF

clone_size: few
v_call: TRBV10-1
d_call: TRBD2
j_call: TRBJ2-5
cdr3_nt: TGCGCCAGCTCGGGACTAGCGGGGGACCAAGAGACCCAGTACTTC
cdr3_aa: CASSGLAGDQETQYF

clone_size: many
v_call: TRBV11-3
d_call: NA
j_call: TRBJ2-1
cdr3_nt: TGTGCCAGCAGCTTAGAGCAGGGCTCCTACAATGAGCAGTTCTTC
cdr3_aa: CASSLEQGSYNEQFF

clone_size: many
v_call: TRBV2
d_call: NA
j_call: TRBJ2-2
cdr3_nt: TGTGCCAGCAGTGGGGGTGGCGGGGAGCTGTTTTTT
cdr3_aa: CASSGGGGELFF

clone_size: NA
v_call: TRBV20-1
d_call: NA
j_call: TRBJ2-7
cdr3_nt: TGCAGTGCTAGGTCTGGAGGGCCGGGCTACGAGCAGTACTTC
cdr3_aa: CSARSGGPGYEQYF

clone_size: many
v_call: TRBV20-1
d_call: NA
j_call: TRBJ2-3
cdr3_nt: TGCAGTGCTCCAGACGCGTATACGCAGTATTTT
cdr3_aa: CSAPDAYTQYF